A selection of T cell receptor beta chains follows, all from one sample in a study of PD-1 blockade in classical Hodgkin lymphoma. Only in-frame clones appear in the TCRdb table, and some are missing; sequencing was by immunoSEQ multiplex PCR. The table records some 30,000 clones, around three quarters of them present only once. Here the sequenced sample was peripheral blood mononuclear cells (PBMCs), taken before the fourth cycle of nivolumab. Receptor source: a human donor with classical Hodgkin lymphoma. Each CDR3 is given with its conserved first and last residue.

14	TRBV13	CASSSGTQRSAQYF
12	TRBV5-6	CASSLDSLRDTF
15	TRBV6-5	CASSGGTSSSYEQYF
16	TRBV6-5	CASSSYSGAGGDTQYF
18	TRBV1	CTSSIRSCAQSRANVLTF
18	TRBV6-1	CASSEIGGLAGRGNEQFF
12	TRBV7-9	CASSLLGDGYTF
13	TRBV30	CAWSQGFTYEQYF
15	TRBV19	CASSSDRHRGEKLFF
15	TRBV7-9	CASSPHGQGTYEQYF
17	TRBV4-2	CASSHDVLGETNYGYTF
11	TRBV7-9	CASDRANEQFF
15	TRBV6-1	CASSGPGASNQPQHF
16	TRBV4-2	CASSQEGETDSYEQYF
14	TRBV5-5	CASSAGQGAKEQYF
18	TRBV5-6	CASSPRYRHNSGANVLTF
15	TRBV7-2	CASSLGQGMGTEAFF
15	TRBV5-4	CASSLGGRVQETQYF
15	TRBV2	CASSRDQLSTDTQYF
15	TRBV28	CASGGTASGANVLTF
16	TRBV10-3	CAISEKGLAGEKTQYF
19	TRBV7-2	CASSSDGTGGFSGANVLTF
14	TRBV5-1	CASSWDRGQSEQYF
17	TRBV5-1	CASSLAGGASGANVLTF
11	TRBV30	CAWSVSIEAFF
13	TRBV29-1	CSVQYLSAYEQYF
18	TRBV7-9	CASSLTLSGSASYNEQFF
14	TRBV18	CASSQRGISETQYF
14	TRBV19	CASSEGGGQETQYF
16	TRBV27	CASSPILRRGWTEAFF
16	TRBV27	CASSTGTSGGGDTQYF
16	TRBV6-6	CASSPEGTSSYNEQFF
15	TRBV18	CASSPPGLRNQPQHF
15	TRBV19	CASSIYLATNEKLFF
15	TRBV7-9	CASPSGEVVYNEQFF
15	TRBV7-2	CASSLVGQVNTEAFF
12	TRBV5-8	CASSLSGWEAFF
15	TRBV6-1	CASSEYGRRDTEAFF
11	TRBV5-1	CASSLADTQYF
14	TRBV9	CASSPGQRKTGYTF
16	TRBV4-1	CASSRESAAANEKLFF
15	TRBV30	CAWSVKGGSNEKLFF
16	TRBV11-2	CASSQSGGLGLGEQYF
17	TRBV18	CASSPRVGRGSTDTQYF
13	TRBV7-2	CASSYVSGNTIYF
13	TRBV6-5	CASSYGDYHEQFF
18	TRBV4-1	CASSQGARGTRSSYEQYF
15	TRBV18	CASSPSGRAGNEQFF
16	TRBV10-2	CASSERGQGRSYEQYF
14	TRBV19	CASSSQGLSGEQYF
12	TRBV10-2	CASSRGNTEAFF
17	TRBV19	CASSPKPGGTNTGELFF
15	TRBV6-5	CASSYSNRGHYGYTF
13	TRBV7-2	CASSLALNYGYTF
14	TRBV5-1	CASSPPDRAYGYTF